This T cell receptor (beta chain) was captured in a study of liver allograft versus peripheral blood T cells. Study-wide context: Graft-liver T cell receptor repertoires were compared against recipient peripheral blood repertoires.

In TCRdb, the reads were re-called with MiXCR into one record per CDR3 protein. The sample consists of about 8,400 distinct CDR3 sequences, more than 15% of them appearing once. Between the trimmed V and J ends, which lost 0 bases and 7 bases, there was a span of 10 bases. The CDR3 is 14 amino acids. Per germline, CDR1 DFQATT and CDR2 SNEGSKA (reference sequence). Whole-study results and caveats: Peripheral blood reportedly held T cell receptor repertoires that differed from those inside liver allografts.

Details on this clonotype: Its antigen is still unknown.

The TCR sequence derives from a human patient who had a liver transplant. The graft donor may have contributed some T cells. The chain has TRBV20-1 and TRBJ1-6; D not resolved. For the CDR3, the DNA is TGCAGTGCTAGAGATTGGGTTGGAAATTCACCCCTCCACTTT. Translation: CSARDWVGNSPLHF.